This TCR beta chain was identified in a study of response to subunit inactivated influenza vaccine. Study-level points and caveats: Authors suggested each seasonal influenza vaccination recruits few new T cells.

V gave up 6 bases and J gave up 0 bases, with 16 bases separating them. Germline V CDR1 and CDR2: LNHDA, SQIVND (reference sequence). The CDR3 totals 16 residues. TCRdb analysed the RT-PCR reads with MiXCR anew, one entry per CDR3 protein. The data show about 180,000 distinct CDR3 sequences, about a tenth seen once. This clonotype turned up a few times. The antigen is unknown. The J gene is TRBJ2-3, the V gene TRBV19, with D possibly matching TRBD2 (6 bases). The clonotype originates from a man aged 45-60 years who received an inactivated influenza vaccine. Sequencing was performed on non-naive T cells sorted from PBMCs, taken on the day of vaccination. The CDR3 sequence: CASRLGLNPSTDTQYF. The CDR3 DNA is TGTGCCAGTAGGTTGGGACTGAACCCTAGCACAGATACGCAGTATTTT.